Listed here are 16 T cell receptor beta chains from one sample, sequenced in a study of T-cell memory formation after mild COVID-19. TCRdb ran MiXCR on the 5' RACE reads and lists one entry per CDR3 protein. Of about 350,000 distinct CDR3 sequences listed, roughly 14% are singletons. Specimen: PBMCs or a T cell subset sorted from them (not recorded which). Source of these receptors: a man between 18 and 29 years old who had mild COVID-19 (a few samples of this study predate the infection). Cell type and time point are not known.

This clonotype was detected many times. This rearrangement joins TRBV7-6 to TRBJ2-5; D gene uncertain. Trimming took 0 bases from V and 2 from J, leaving 4 bases between them. Germline lookup yields CDR1 SGHVS and CDR2 FNYEAQ. There are 13 residues in the CDR3. In DNA form, the CDR3 reads TGTGCCAGCAGCTTAGCCCCTCAAGAGACCCAGTACTTC. Translation: CASSLAPQETQYF. Together with reference TRBV7-6 and TRBJ2-5, the CDR3 gives the full variable domain: GAGVSQSPRYKVTKRGQDVALRCDPISGHVSLYWYRQALGQGPEFLTYFNYEAQQDKSGLPNDRFSAERPEGSISTLTIQRTEQRDSAMYRCASSLAPQETQYFGPGTRLLVL.

In this sample, this clonotype turned up a few times. In nucleotides, the CDR3 is TGTGCCATCAGTAGGGACAGAAATAATTCACCCCTCCACTTT. Translated, it gives CAISRDRNNSPLHF. The rearrangement joins TRBV10-3 to TRBJ1-6, with 7 bases lining up with TRBD1. The V and J ends lost 5 bases and 5 bases, in that order; junction bases with no gene match: 3. Germline values: CDR1 ENHRY, CDR2 SYGVKD. This CDR3 spans 14 amino acids.

This clonotype was detected only a few times. The chain combines TRBV6-2 or TRBV6-3 with TRBJ2-7; 10 bases line up with TRBD1. Germline CDR1 is MNHEY and CDR2 is SVGEGT. The V gene end was trimmed by 7 bases and the J gene end by 2 bases; junction bases not matched to a gene: 5. The length of the CDR3 is 14 residues. The CDR3 bases are TGTGCCAGCACCACGGGACAGGGGACCTACGAGCAGTACGTC. Its protein product is CASTTGQGTYEQYV.

The rearrangement joins TRBV19 to TRBJ2-5, with a possible D match to TRBD1 (6 bases). This CDR3 is 14 amino acids long. V was shortened by 5 bases and J by 5 bases, with 15 bases between the two germline ends. Germline V lookup: CDR1 LNHDA, CDR2 SQIVND (reference sequence). CDR3: CASSSITGRETQYF. The CDR3 DNA reads TGTGCCAGTAGTTCCATTACAGGGCGGGAGACCCAGTACTTC.

The table lists this clonotype with a few counts. This chain connects TRBV5-1 to TRBJ2-7; no clear D gene. The length of the CDR3 is 16 residues. V dropped 0 bases and J dropped 7 bases, with 20 bases sitting between them. Germline assignment: CDR1 SGHRS and CDR2 YFSETQ. CDR3 sequence reads: CASSLAHLTPTGEQYF. For the CDR3, the DNA is TGCGCCAGCAGCTTGGCCCACCTGACCCCAACGGGTGAGCAGTACTTC.

J is TRBJ1-1 and V is TRBV10-3, with D perhaps TRBD1 (5 bases). The CDR3 totals 12 residues. V was pared by 10 bases and J by 0 bases, with 9 bases between. Germline CDR1 reads ENHRY; CDR2 reads SYGVKD. The CDR3 DNA follows: TGTGCCACCCGACAGATGAACACTGAAGCTTTCTTT. The encoded protein is CATRQMNTEAFF.

Only a few counts were recorded for this clonotype. The gene calls are TRBV4-1 and TRBJ2-3; no clear D gene. This CDR3 has 15 amino acids. The V gene lost 5 bases and the J gene lost 4 bases, with 16 bases spanning the gap. CDR1 and CDR2 (germline): MGHRA, YSYEKL. The CDR3, as DNA: TGCGCCAGCAGCGCCCCTATCGCCGGTCCAGATACGCAGTATTTT. It specifies CASSAPIAGPDTQYF.

The chain recombines TRBV12-3 or TRBV12-4 with TRBJ2-7; D perhaps matches TRBD1 (6 bases). The V and J ends lost 3 bases and 0 bases respectively, with 21 bases between them. The CDR3 spans 18 residues. The CDR3 region has the DNA TGTGCCAGCAGTTTCTCTGGAGGACGGGACACCCGCTCCTACGAGCAGTACTTC. Its protein product is CASSFSGGRDTRSYEQYF.

Notes on this clonotype: This may be a read error: a much more frequent sequence differs by one nucleotide. V gene TRBV19 combines with J gene TRBJ1-2; maybe TRBD1 (6 bases). CDR3 length: 13 residues. Germline lookup yields CDR1 LNHDA and CDR2 SQIVND (reference sequence). The CDR3 DNA sequence: TGTGCCAGTAGCCGGGACAAACCATCTGGCTACAACTTC. Residues: CASSRDKPSGYNF.

The chain joins TRBV18 to TRBJ1-2, with no clear D. The CDR3 spans 12 residues. The germline gives CDR1 KGHSH, CDR2 LQKENI. Between the trimmed V and J ends, which lost 3 bases and 6 bases, there was a span of 8 bases. The CDR3 bases are TGTGCCAGCTCACCCCCTCGTGATGGCTACACCTTC. This gives the protein CASSPPRDGYTF.

The gene calls are TRBV6-5 and TRBJ2-1; perhaps TRBD2 as D (6 bases). In germline, CDR1 is MNHEY, CDR2 SVGAGI. CDR3 length: 19 amino acids. The V and J ends lost 6 bases and 0 bases respectively, with 24 bases between them. CDR3 in DNA: TGTGCCAGCAGCAAATGGGGGGATTTTGTAGAAAGCTCCTACAATGAGCAGTTCTTC. It translates to CASSKWGDFVESSYNEQFF.

The chain is built from TRBV24-1 and TRBJ2-3, with D perhaps matching TRBD2 (7 bases). Looked up from germline, CDR1 is KGHDR and CDR2 is SFDVKD. V lost 5 bases to trimming and J lost 1 base, with 12 bases between them. This CDR3 contains 15 residues. CDR3 in amino acids: CATSGGGRGTDTQYF. CDR3 bases: TGTGCCACCAGTGGCGGGGGCAGAGGCACAGATACGCAGTATTTT.

The sample holds a few counts of this clonotype. V is TRBV28 and J is TRBJ2-7; 11 bases match TRBD2. The junction had 6 bases not matched to a gene; V was cut back by 6 bases and J by 2 bases. In germline, CDR1 is MDHEN, CDR2 SYDVKM. CDR3 length: 15 amino acids. As DNA, the CDR3 is TGTGCCAGCAGCATCGGGACTAGCGGAACCTACGAGCAGTACGTC. This codes for CASSIGTSGTYEQYV.

This clonotype showed up just a few times. The V and J genes are TRBV4-2 and TRBJ1-2; weak D call: TRBD1 (5 bases). The CDR3 loop spans 14 amino acids. CDR1 and CDR2 from the germline V gene are LGHNA and YNFKEQ. V was pared by 2 bases and J by 7 bases, with 14 bases between. CDR3 in amino acids: CASSQFHDGGGYTF. For the CDR3, the DNA is TGTGCCAGCAGCCAATTCCATGACGGGGGTGGCTACACCTTC.

This clonotype was observed a few times. This chain connects TRBV7-2 to TRBJ1-3; a weak D match, TRBD1 (5 bases). With 3 bases removed from V and 0 bases from J, the gap between germline ends came to 18 bases. In germline, CDR1 is SGHTA, CDR2 FQGNSA. This CDR3 has 18 residues. In DNA form, the CDR3 reads TGTGCCAGCAGCTTGGATGATATTGGGACGGCCTCTGGAAACACCATATATTTT. This gives the protein CASSLDDIGTASGNTIYF.

V usage is TRBV7-9 and J usage is TRBJ2-1; 8 bases match TRBD1. The CDR3 is 18 residues long. J lost 0 bases, V lost 4 bases, and 11 bases had no gene match. In germline, CDR1 is SEHNR, CDR2 FQNEAQ (reference sequence). CDR3 nucleotides: TGTGCCAGCAGCTCCCGGGACAGGTCATACAGCTCCTACAATGAGCAGTTCTTC. Amino acids: CASSSRDRSYSSYNEQFF.